These 3 T cell receptor beta chains came from one sample sequenced in a study of cytomegalovirus exposure and HLA in healthy donors. The PCR had 60 Vbeta and 13 Jbeta primers. Sequencing used immunoSEQ multiplex PCR; TCRdb keeps in-frame clones, though not all of them. The sample shows roughly 150,000 clones, around 77% of them seen only once. The sequenced sample consisted of PBMCs. These receptor sequences come from a man younger than 45 in good health and CMV-seronegative.

This clone was seen more than once but under ten times. The rearrangement uses TRBV5-1 and TRBJ2-5; 12 nucleotides align to TRBD2. The CDR3 is 15 amino acids. With 3 bases clipped from V and 2 bases from J, the junction kept 2 bases outside the gene matches. CDR1 and CDR2 from the germline V gene are SGHRS and YFSETQ. CDR3 protein: CASSSLAGGQETQYF. Written as DNA, the CDR3 is TGCGCCAGCAGCTCTCTAGCGGGAGGGCAAGAGACCCAGTACTTC. Using reference TRBV5-1 and TRBJ2-5 for the parts outside the CDR3, the full variable domain is KAGVTQTPRYLIKTRGQQVTLSCSPISGHRSVSWYQQTPGQGLQFLFEYFSETQRNKGNFPGRFSGRQFSNSRSEMNVSTLELGDSALYLCASSSLAGGQETQYFGPGTRLLVL.

The table lists this clone with a few counts. This sample also contains other DNA sequences that code for the same CDR3. The J gene is TRBJ2-7, the V gene TRBV6-5; TRBD1 aligns across 8 bases. J lost 0 bases, V lost 0 bases, and 4 bases had no gene match. Per the germline V gene, CDR1 is MNHEY and CDR2 is SVGAGI. This CDR3 contains 16 residues. As DNA, the CDR3 is TGTGCCAGCAGTTACTCCCGGACAGGGAGCTCCTACGAGCAGTACTTC. Translation: CASSYSRTGSSYEQYF.

This clone was detected only a few times. The chain joins TRBV4-2 to TRBJ2-1; no clear D gene. The germline V gene has CDR1 LGHNA and CDR2 YNFKEQ. The CDR3 length is 15 residues. Trimming removed 4 bases from V and 1 base from J, with 11 bases in between. The CDR3 DNA follows: TGTGCCAGCAGCCCCGAAGAGCGATCCTACAATGAGCAGTTCTTC. It encodes CASSPEERSYNEQFF.